Listed below are T cell receptor beta chains from one sample, sequenced in a study of blood T cells in healthy people across ages. TCRdb reanalysed the 5' RACE reads using MiXCR and keeps one entry per CDR3 protein. The table records about 290,000 distinct CDR3 sequences, 25% to 30% of them present only once. Specimen: blood. The receptors stem from an older woman in good health. CDR3s include the opening cysteine and the closing phenylalanine or tryptophan. A D gene is named only where the DNA matches it firmly. Clone size appears in some rows only: once, few, many, or a class for an expanded clone.

J gene | V gene | clone size | D gene | CDR3 DNA | CDR3 protein
TRBJ1-2 | TRBV28 | few | TRBD1 | TGTGCCAGCAGTTTAGTGGGGGACAGGGGCACTGGCTACACCTTC | CASSLVGDRGTGYTF
TRBJ1-1 | TRBV29-1 | few | TRBD1 | TGCAGCGTCCCTCCGGGACAGGGCGGAGTGAACACTGAAGCTTTCTTT | CSVPPGQGGVNTEAFF
TRBJ2-7 | TRBV4-1 | . | . | TGCGCCAGCAGCCAGATAAGGCCGCCCTACGAGCAGTACTTC | CASSQIRPPYEQYF
TRBJ1-2 | TRBV28 | few | TRBD1 | TGTGCCAGCAGCTCCTGGGGACAGGGGGCGCAGGGCTACACCTTC | CASSSWGQGAQGYTF
TRBJ2-1 | TRBV3-1 | few | . | TGTGCCAGCAGCCGGGCGGAGGTCTCCTACAATGAGCAGTTCTTC | CASSRAEVSYNEQFF
TRBJ2-3 | TRBV7-3 | . | . | TGTGCCAGCAGCCCCGGGACCCTGACCAACACAGATACGCAGTATTTT | CASSPGTLTNTDTQYF
TRBJ2-7 | TRBV20-1 | . | . | TGCAGTGCTAGAGATCCTCTGGGCGGAACCTACGAGCAGTACTTC | CSARDPLGGTYEQYF
TRBJ1-3 | TRBV7-2 | . | TRBD1 | TGTGCCAGCAGCCAAAGACGGACAGGAAGGAGAGCTGGAAACACCATATATTTT | CASSQRRTGRRAGNTIYF
TRBJ2-1 | TRBV28 | few | TRBD2 | TGTGCCAGCAGTGTAGCGGGACGAACCTACAATGAGCAGTTCTTC | CASSVAGRTYNEQFF
TRBJ2-5 | TRBV20-1 | few | . | TGCAGTGCTAGGAGTCTCGGGGAACTCCCAGAGACCCAGTACTTC | CSARSLGELPETQYF
TRBJ2-7 | TRBV7-9 | few | . | TGTGCCAGCAGCTTTAAAATAGGAGGGGAGCAGTACTTC | CASSFKIGGEQYF
TRBJ2-1 | TRBV6-6 | . | . | TGTGCCAGCAGCTTACTAGCCTACAATGAGCAGTTCTTC | CASSLLAYNEQFF
TRBJ1-2 | TRBV3-1 | few | . | TGTGCCAGCAGCCAAGTAGGGGGTGACTATGGCTACACCTTC | CASSQVGGDYGYTF
TRBJ2-7 | TRBV20-1 | few | . | TGCAGTGCGGACGAGGGAACCTACGAGCAGTACTTC | CSADEGTYEQYF
TRBJ2-3 | TRBV20-1 | few | . | TGCAGTGCTGTTTATCCGCAGTATTTT | CSAVYPQYF
TRBJ2-7 | TRBV27 | . | TRBD2 | TGTGCCAGCAGTTTCGGGGTAGCGGGGAGCGAGCAGTACTTC | CASSFGVAGSEQYF
TRBJ2-7 | TRBV7-2 | . | . | TGTGCCAGCAGCTCTAACGGGGCGGGGGCCTCCTACGAGCAGTACTTC | CASSSNGAGASYEQYF
TRBJ2-1 | TRBV5-1 | . | . | TGCGCCAGCAGCTTGGGTGGGAGGAGGTCCTACAATGAGCAGTTCTTC | CASSLGGRRSYNEQFF
TRBJ2-3 | TRBV7-9 | few | TRBD2 | TGTGCCAGCAGCTTGCCTAGCGGGGCCCCTAGCACAGATACGCAGTATTTT | CASSLPSGAPSTDTQYF
TRBJ2-5 | TRBV7-9 | . | . | TGTGCCTGCCCTACATCAGAGACCCAGTACTTC | CACPTSETQYF
TRBJ2-4 | TRBV20-1 | . | TRBD2 | TGCAGTGCTAGCCTAGCGGGAGTGTCGGGAAACATTCAGTACTTC | CSASLAGVSGNIQYF
TRBJ1-2 | TRBV28 | . | . | TGTGCCAGCAGTTTGTCAAGGGTCGGAGGCTACACCTTC | CASSLSRVGGYTF
TRBJ1-4 | TRBV29-1 | few | . | TGCAGCGTTAGGGGCGGGACATATGAAAAACTGTTTTTT | CSVRGGTYEKLFF
TRBJ2-7 | TRBV6-1 | many | TRBD2 | TGTGCCAGCATACGAAGCGGGAACTCCTACGAGCAGTACTTC | CASIRSGNSYEQYF
TRBJ2-7 | TRBV4-2 | few | . | TGTGCCAGCAGCCAACAGACAGTCTCCTACGAGCAGTACTTC | CASSQQTVSYEQYF
TRBJ2-7 | TRBV2 | few | TRBD1 | TGTGCCAGCAGTGGACAAGGAGCAGGGGGTCCCTACGAGCAGTACTTC | CASSGQGAGGPYEQYF
TRBJ1-1 | TRBV20-1 | once | . | TGCAGTGCCCTACCCGTTTCGTCAGACACTGAAGCTTTCTTT | CSALPVSSDTEAFF